Sequencing of this T cell receptor beta chain was carried out in a study of radiotherapy plus CTLA-4 blockade in lung cancer. About the research overall: In approximately 17% of patients, objective responses were seen; approximately 30% had disease control.

This CDR3 contains 13 residues. The germline V and J ends were trimmed by 4 bases and 3 bases, with 10 bases remaining between them. Per the germline V gene, CDR1 is SGHNT and CDR2 is YYREEE (reference sequence). Overall study findings and caveats: After radiotherapy and ipilimumab, tumor-derived clones expanded in peripheral blood.

Patients had chemo-refractory metastatic non-small-cell lung cancer and received focal radiation plus CTLA-4 blockade that used ipilimumab. This clone was seen a handful of times. The antigen remains undetermined. The protocol was immunoSEQ multiplex PCR, while the TCRdb copy is restricted to in-frame clones and leaves out a portion. The sample contains about 80,000 clones, about 90% of which appear only once. The receptor comes from a human donor with non-small cell lung cancer who had a partial response to radiotherapy plus ipilimumab. The sample consisted of peripheral blood, taken from a patient treated with radiotherapy plus ipilimumab. The chain is built from TRBV5-4 and TRBJ1-2; D remains ambiguous. CDR3 nucleotides: TGTGCCAGCAGCCTCGCGGGAGACTATGGCTACACCTTC. As protein: CASSLAGDYGYTF.